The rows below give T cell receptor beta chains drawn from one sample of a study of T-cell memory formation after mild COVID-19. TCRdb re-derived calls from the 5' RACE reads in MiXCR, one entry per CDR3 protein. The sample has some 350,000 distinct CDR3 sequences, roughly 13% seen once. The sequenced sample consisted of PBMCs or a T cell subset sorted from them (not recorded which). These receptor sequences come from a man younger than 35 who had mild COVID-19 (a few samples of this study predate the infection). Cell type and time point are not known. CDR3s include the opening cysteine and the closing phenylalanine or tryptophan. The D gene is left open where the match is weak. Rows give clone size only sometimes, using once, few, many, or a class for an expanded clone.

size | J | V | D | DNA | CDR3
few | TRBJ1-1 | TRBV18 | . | TGTGCCAGCTCACGAAGGAGAGTACCGGGACGGATGAACACTGAAGCTTTCTTT | CASSRRRVPGRMNTEAFF
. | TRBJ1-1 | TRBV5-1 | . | TGCGCCAGCAGCTCCCGTCAACTGGGGTACACTGAAGCTTTCTTT | CASSSRQLGYTEAFF
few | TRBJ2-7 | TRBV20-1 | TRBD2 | TGCAGTGCTAGCGACGCGGGGGGCCGACTTTCGTACGAGCAGTACTTC | CSASDAGGRLSYEQYF
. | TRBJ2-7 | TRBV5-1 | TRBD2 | TGCGCCAGCATGAGCCGGGGGGACGACGAGCAGTACTTC | CASMSRGDDEQYF
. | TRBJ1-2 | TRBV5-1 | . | TGCGCCAGCCCCCCCCCGCGGACAGAAACCTTCTATGGCTACACCTTC | CASPPPRTETFYGYTF
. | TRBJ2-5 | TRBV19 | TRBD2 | TGTGCCAGTCGGACTAGCGGACAAGAGACCCAGTACTTC | CASRTSGQETQYF
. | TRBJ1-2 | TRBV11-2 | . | TGTGCCAGCAGCTTGTCCCCGGGGGCGAGCTCGTTGGGTGGCTACACCTTC | CASSLSPGASSLGGYTF
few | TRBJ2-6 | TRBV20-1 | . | TGCAGTGCTAGAGGGGGGAACTCTGGGGCCAACGTCCTGACTTTC | CSARGGNSGANVLTF
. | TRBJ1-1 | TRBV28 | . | TGTGCCAGCAGTTTAGGACCGGCCCCTGAAGCTTTCTTT | CASSLGPAPEAFF
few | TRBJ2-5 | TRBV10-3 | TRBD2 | TGTGCCATCAGTGAGTCGAATACGGGGGGCCAAGAGACCCAGTACTTC | CAISESNTGGQETQYF
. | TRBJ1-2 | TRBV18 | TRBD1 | TGTGCCAGCTCACGAATCGGGACAGGGGCATATGGCTACACCTTC | CASSRIGTGAYGYTF
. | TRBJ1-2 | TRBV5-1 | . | TGCGCCAGCAGCTTGGACAGGCCGTCGGGCTACACCTTC | CASSLDRPSGYTF
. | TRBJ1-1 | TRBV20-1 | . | TGCAGTGCTTTCCCTAGCGGGGGGAACACTGAAGCTTTCTTT | CSAFPSGGNTEAFF
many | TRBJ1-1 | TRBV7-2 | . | TGTGCCAGCAGCTTGAGGACAGTGAACACTGAAGCTTTCTTT | CASSLRTVNTEAFF
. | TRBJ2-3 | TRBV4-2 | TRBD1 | TGTGCCAGCAGCCCCGTAGGACAGGAGGCCTCGCAGTATTTT | CASSPVGQEASQYF
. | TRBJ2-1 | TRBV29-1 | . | TGCAGCGTTTCCCTACGGGAGCAGTTCTTC | CSVSLREQFF
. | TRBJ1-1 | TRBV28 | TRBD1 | TGTGCCAGCAAATCGGGACAGGGGAGGGGGTACACTGAAGCTTTCTTT | CASKSGQGRGYTEAFF
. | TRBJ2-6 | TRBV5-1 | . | TGCGCCAGCAGCCTTTCGGGGGACAGGGCCAACGTCCTGACTTTC | CASSLSGDRANVLTF
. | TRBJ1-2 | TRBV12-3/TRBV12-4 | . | TGTGCCAGCAGCCCGAACTACTATGGCTACACCTTC | CASSPNYYGYTF
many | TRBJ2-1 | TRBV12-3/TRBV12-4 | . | TGTGCCAGCAGTTTAATTGATGAGCAGTTCTTC | CASSLIDEQFF
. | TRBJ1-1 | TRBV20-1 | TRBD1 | TGCAGTGCTAGAGATTCACAGCGACAGGGCGACACTGAAGCTTTCTTT | CSARDSQRQGDTEAFF
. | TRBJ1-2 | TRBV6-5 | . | TGTGCCAGCAGTGGGGACGGAGGGTACTATGGCTACACCTTC | CASSGDGGYYGYTF
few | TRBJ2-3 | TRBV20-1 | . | TGCAGTACCTCACCCGGGCAGGGCACCCTCCATACGCAGTATTTT | CSTSPGQGTLHTQYF
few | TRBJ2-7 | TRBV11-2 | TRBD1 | TGTGCCAGCAGCAGGACAGGAAGCTTCGACGAGCAGTACTTC | CASSRTGSFDEQYF
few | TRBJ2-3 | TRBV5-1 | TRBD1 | TGCGCCAGCAGCCAAATTCCTACCTTACAGGGGGAGAGCACAGATACGCAGTATTTT | CASSQIPTLQGESTDTQYF
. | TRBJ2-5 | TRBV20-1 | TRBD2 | TGCAGTGCCCTTCAGTCGGGGACTAGTTGGGAGACCCAGTACTTC | CSALQSGTSWETQYF
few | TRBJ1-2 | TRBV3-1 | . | TGTGCCAGCAGGGTTACGGGGCGGGGAAAAGGCTATGGCTACACCTTC | CASRVTGRGKGYGYTF
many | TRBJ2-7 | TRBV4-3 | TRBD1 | TGCGCCAGCAGCCAAGTCACAGGGGGCTACGAGCAGTACTTC | CASSQVTGGYEQYF
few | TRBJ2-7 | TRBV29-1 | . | TGCAGCGTTGAAGTCCCTAGCTCCTACGAGCAGTACTTC | CSVEVPSSYEQYF
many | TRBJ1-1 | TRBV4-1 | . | TGCGCCAGCCGCGGCCTACTCCTCAACACTGAAGCTTTCTTT | CASRGLLLNTEAFF
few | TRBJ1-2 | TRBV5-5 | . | TGTGCCAGCAGCTTGAGAGGGCAAAGGGTGGGCTTGGACTATGGCTACACCTTC | CASSLRGQRVGLDYGYTF
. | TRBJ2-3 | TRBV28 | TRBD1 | TGTGCCAGCAGTTCTCAGGGGGCGGGCACAGATACGCAGTATTTT | CASSSQGAGTDTQYF
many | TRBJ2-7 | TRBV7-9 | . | TGTGCCAGCAGCTTAGATTTGTTACTATACGAGCAGTACTTC | CASSLDLLLYEQYF
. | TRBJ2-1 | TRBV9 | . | TGTGCCAGCAGCGTAGAGGGCCGGGGGTATTATCAGTTCTTC | CASSVEGRGYYQFF
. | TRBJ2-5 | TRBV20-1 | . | TGCAGTGCTGCCGGGACGAGGACCGGGACCTTACAGACCCAGTACTTC | CSAAGTRTGTLQTQYF
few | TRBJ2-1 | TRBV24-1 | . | TGTGCCACCAGTGATTTGGATGAGCAGTTCTTC | CATSDLDEQFF
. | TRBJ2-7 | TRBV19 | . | TGTGCCAGTAGTGCGCGTGGTCTCTCCTACGAGCAGTACTTC | CASSARGLSYEQYF
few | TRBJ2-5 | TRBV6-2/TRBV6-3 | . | TGTGCCACCCAGCAAGAGACCCAGTACTTC | CATQQETQYF
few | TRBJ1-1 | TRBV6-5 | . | TGTGCCAGCAGTTACGGGGGACAACTTACTGAAGCTTTCTTT | CASSYGGQLTEAFF
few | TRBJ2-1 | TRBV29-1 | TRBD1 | TGCAGCGCCGAGGGACAGGGGCCCAATGAGCAGTTCTTC | CSAEGQGPNEQFF
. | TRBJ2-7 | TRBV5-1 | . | TGCGCCAGCAGCTTGGTAGCTCGGGACCCCCCGGACGAGCAGTACTTC | CASSLVARDPPDEQYF
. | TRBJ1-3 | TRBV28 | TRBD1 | TGTGCCAGCAGTTTAGTTGGCGCGGCAGGGGGCAGCTCTGGAAACACCATATATTTT | CASSLVGAAGGSSGNTIYF
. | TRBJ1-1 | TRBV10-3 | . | TGTGCCATCAGTGAGTATGAGGCAGGGAACACTGAAGCTTTCTTT | CAISEYEAGNTEAFF
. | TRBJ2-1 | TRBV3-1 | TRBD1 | TGTGCCAGCAGCCCTTCCGGGACAGGGGGCGCCGGGATCTTC | CASSPSGTGGAGIF
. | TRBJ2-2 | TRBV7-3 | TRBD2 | TGTGCCAGCAGCGTAGAGCGGGGGGCCCACACCGGGGAGCTGTTTTTT | CASSVERGAHTGELFF
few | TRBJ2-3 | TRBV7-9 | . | TGTGCCAGCAGGTCAGGTTTCACAGATACGCAGTATTTT | CASRSGFTDTQYF
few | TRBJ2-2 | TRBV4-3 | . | TGCGCCAGCAGCCAAGAAGCAGATAACACCGGGGAGCTGTTTTTT | CASSQEADNTGELFF
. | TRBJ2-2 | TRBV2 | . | TGTGCCAGCAGTGGACAGACTACAACCGGGGAGCTGTTTTTT | CASSGQTTTGELFF
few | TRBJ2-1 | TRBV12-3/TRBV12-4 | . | TGTGCCACCGGGGGCCCCAATGAGCAGTTCTTC | CATGGPNEQFF
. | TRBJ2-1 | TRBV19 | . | TGTGCCAGTAGTATGTTACAGGGCGGAAATGAGCAGTTCTTC | CASSMLQGGNEQFF
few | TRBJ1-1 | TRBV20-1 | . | TGCAGCGTGACGGGGGGCATGAACACTGAAGCTTTCTTT | CSVTGGMNTEAFF
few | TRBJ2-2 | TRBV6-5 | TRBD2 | TGTGCCACGGGGGGGAGCCCCGGGGAGCTGTTTTTT | CATGGSPGELFF
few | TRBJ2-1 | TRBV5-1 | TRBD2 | TGCGCCAGCAGCTGGACTAGCGGGGGGATTAGCTCCTACAATGAGCAGTTCTTC | CASSWTSGGISSYNEQFF
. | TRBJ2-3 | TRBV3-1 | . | TGTGCCAGCAGCCAAGTGTACGGGGGAGATACGCAGTATTTT | CASSQVYGGDTQYF
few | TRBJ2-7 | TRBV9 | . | TGTGCCAGCAGCGTCGACGGGACCAACGACGAGCAGTACTTC | CASSVDGTNDEQYF
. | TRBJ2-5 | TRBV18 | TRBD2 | TGTGCCAGCTCACCACGCCTCGGGGGGGAGACCCAGTACTTC | CASSPRLGGETQYF
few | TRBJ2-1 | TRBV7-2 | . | TGTGCCAGCAGCCCCGGACTGAACTCCTACAATGAGCAGTTCTTC | CASSPGLNSYNEQFF
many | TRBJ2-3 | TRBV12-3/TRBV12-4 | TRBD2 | TGTGCCAGCAGTCGCTTGACAGCGGGGAGCACAGATACGCAGTATTTT | CASSRLTAGSTDTQYF
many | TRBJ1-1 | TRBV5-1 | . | TGCGCCAGCGATCTCATAAGTCCCAGCACTGAAGCTTTCTTT | CASDLISPSTEAFF
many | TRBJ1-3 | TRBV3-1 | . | TGTGCCAGCAGCTTTACAGGACAACTCTCTGGAAACACCATATATTTT | CASSFTGQLSGNTIYF